These 7 T cell receptor beta chains came from one sample sequenced in a study of neurological immune-mediated disorders. Time point given: technical triplicate 1. TCRdb reanalysed the 5' RACE reads using MiXCR and keeps one entry per CDR3 protein. The data show roughly 41,000 distinct CDR3 sequences, 11% seen once. The sample consisted of PBMCs. The receptor set was obtained from a man between 60 and 70 years old with HTLV-1-associated myelopathy (HAM/TSP).

Many counts were recorded for this clonotype. The CDR3 region is CSARDNNQPQHF. The CDR3 nucleotides read TGCAGTGCTAGGGACAACAATCAGCCCCAGCATTTT. The chain combines TRBV20-1 with TRBJ1-5, with D perhaps matching TRBD1 (5 bases). CDR1 DFQATT and CDR2 SNEGSKA come from the germline V gene (reference sequence). The CDR3 sequence is 12 residues long. V lost 3 bases, J lost 3 bases, and 6 bases lay in between.

This clonotype was seen at least ten times. The J gene is TRBJ2-4, the V gene TRBV7-2; D might be TRBD1 (6 bases). Germline loops: CDR1 SGHTA, CDR2 FQGNSA. This CDR3 comprises 12 residues. V lost 3 bases to trimming and J lost 9 bases, with 9 bases between them. CDR3 sequence: CASSFRGGIQYF. The CDR3, as DNA: TGTGCCAGCAGCTTCCGAGGGGGCATTCAGTACTTC.

On this clonotype itself: One end of the junction varies from germline; a read error may be responsible. The rearrangement links TRBV5-1 to TRBJ2-2; TRBD2 is a possible D gene (6 bases). The V gene's germline CDR1 is SGHRS and CDR2 YFSETQ. The CDR3 is 15 residues long. CDR3 sequence reads: CASSFRDWGTGELFF. The DNA for the CDR3 is TGCGCCAGCAGTTTCCGGGACTGGGGAACCGGTGAGCTGTTTTTT.

This clonotype is medium-sized by share. The chain joins TRBV5-5 to TRBJ1-1, with D perhaps matching TRBD1 (6 bases). CDR3 length: 13 residues. Germline-derived CDR1 and CDR2 are SGHKS and YYEKEE (reference sequence). The V and J ends lost 5 bases and 1 base respectively, with 9 bases between them. The chain's CDR3 is CASSSQGNTEAFF. CDR3 bases: TGTGCCAGCAGTTCACAGGGGAACACTGAAGCTTTCTTT.

This clonotype showed up many times. V and J are TRBV29-1 and TRBJ2-5, with a tentative D call TRBD2 (6 bases). CDR3 size: 13 residues. V lost 4 bases and J lost 5, with 14 bases in between. Germline V lookup: CDR1 SQVTM, CDR2 ANQGSEA. CDR3 in amino acids: CSVGLAGSETQYF. CDR3 coding DNA: TGCAGCGTTGGGTTGGCGGGGTCGGAGACCCAGTACTTC.

Ten or more counts support this clonotype. V usage is TRBV3-1 and J usage is TRBJ2-3; D remains ambiguous. V lost 3 bases and J 6 bases, leaving 10 bases between the germline ends. The CDR3 is 13 amino acids. From germline, CDR1 is LGHDT and CDR2 YNNKEL (reference sequence). This CDR3 reads CASSQLGVDTQYF. CDR3 bases: TGTGCCAGCAGCCAGTTAGGTGTGGATACGCAGTATTTT.

In its sample, this clonotype was seen many times. CDR3 bases: TGTGCCAGCAGTTCGACGGGGGCCAATGAAAAACTGTTTTTT. It translates to CASSSTGANEKLFF. This chain joins TRBV12-3 or TRBV12-4 and TRBJ1-4; tentative D call: TRBD1 (6 bases). Trimming removed 4 bases at V and 5 bases at J, with 11 bases between. The CDR3 runs to 14 residues.